This T cell receptor beta chain was obtained from a study of CD8 T cells in Susac syndrome. An amount of RNA that ranged from roughly 0.5 to 1 ug was reverse transcribed with random hexamers. Amplification of TCR beta CDR3 used immunoSEQ multiplex PCR across 54 Vbeta and 13 Jbeta. TCRdb redid the calling of the immunoSEQ multiplex PCR reads with MiXCR, one entry per CDR3 protein. The data contain more than 150,000 distinct CDR3 sequences, roughly 95% of them singletons. Study observations and caveats: The CD4+ T cell repertoires, which came from Susac syndrome patients, showed no sign of clonal expansion.

Negative isolation was used for CD8+ and CD4+ T cells, and FACS enrichment was applied to TEMRA cells. V dropped 1 base and J dropped 2; count of bases not matched to a gene: 11. Germline values: CDR1 SNHLY, CDR2 FYNNEI. The CDR3 loop spans 17 amino acids. For this clonotype: Its target is not known.

The chain employs TRBV2 and TRBJ2-7; the match to TRBD2 covers 7 bases. Sequenced: CD4+ T cells from PBMCs. The sequence came from a human donor with Susac syndrome. In DNA, the CDR3 is TGTGCCAGCAGTGAAGAGGGCCCCCTAGCGGAACCCTACGAGCAGTACTTC. Translating gives CASSEEGPLAEPYEQYF.